The rows below give T cell receptor beta chains drawn from one sample of a study of technical replicates of blood from a handful of donors. Some clones are missing from TCRdb's copy, which holds only in-frame ones; the method was immunoSEQ multiplex PCR. The sample has some 93,000 clones; approximately 95% are singletons. Sequenced material: T cells isolated from PBMCs. The receptors shown here come from a human donor in good health. Each CDR3 is given with its conserved first and last residue. Fields, in order: J gene, D gene, V gene, clone size, CDR3 protein, CDR3 DNA. A D gene is named only where the DNA matches it firmly. Clone size is not always given. Where it is, it says once, few, many or a class for expanded clones.

>TRBJ1-5|.|TRBV6-6|once
CASSLRGGQPQHF
TGTGCCAGCAGTTTAAGGGGAGGACAGCCCCAGCATTTT
>TRBJ2-2|.|TRBV5-1|.
CASSLGGTSNTGELFF
TGCGCCAGCAGCTTAGGTGGGACATCGAACACCGGGGAGCTGTTTTTT
>TRBJ1-4|TRBD1|TRBV19|.
CASTPRDSTNEKLFF
TGTGCCAGTACGCCGCGGGACAGCACTAATGAAAAACTGTTTTTT
>TRBJ2-2|TRBD1|TRBV9|.
CASSAGGNGELFF
TGTGCCAGCAGCGCAGGGGGCAACGGGGAGCTGTTTTTT
>TRBJ2-7|.|TRBV19|once
CASSMQGVEQYF
TGTGCCAGTAGTATGCAAGGGGTCGAGCAGTACTTC
>TRBJ1-1|.|TRBV21-1|.
CASSRRVNTEAFF
TGTGCCAGCAGCAGGAGGGTGAACACTGAAGCTTTCTTT
>TRBJ2-3|.|TRBV14|.
CASSQVRGSTDTQYF
TGTGCCAGCAGCCAAGTAAGGGGTAGCACAGATACGCAGTATTTT
>TRBJ2-5|.|TRBV7-7|.
CASSQYAQETQYF
TGTGCCAGCAGCCAATACGCGCAAGAGACCCAGTACTTC
>TRBJ1-4|.|TRBV2|.
CASSGEEGRFEKLFF
TGTGCCAGCTCGGGGGAGGAGGGGAGATTTGAAAAACTGTTTTTT
>TRBJ2-7|.|TRBV30|.
CAWSVPSPGLAYEQYF
TGTGCCTGGAGTGTACCGTCCCCAGGGCTCGCTTACGAGCAGTACTTC
>TRBJ2-1|TRBD2|TRBV5-1|.
CASSFRGGNNEQFF
TGCGCCAGCAGCTTTCGGGGGGGCAACAATGAGCAGTTCTTC
>TRBJ2-7|TRBD2|TRBV4-1|.
CASSQGESGRFYEQYF
TGCGCCAGCAGCCAAGGGGAGAGCGGGAGATTCTACGAGCAGTACTTC
>TRBJ2-6|.|TRBV28|.
CASTRSGANVLTF
TGTGCCAGCACCCGCTCTGGGGCCAACGTCCTGACTTTC
>TRBJ2-5|.|TRBV7-9|.
CASSLTTGTHVETQYF
TGTGCCAGCAGCTTAACTACCGGGACTCATGTCGAGACCCAGTACTTC
>TRBJ2-1|.|TRBV7-2|.
CASSPRGRESYNEQFF
TGTGCCAGCAGCCCGCGGGGGCGGGAGAGCTACAATGAGCAGTTCTTC
>TRBJ1-1|TRBD1|TRBV19|.
CASSIAIGTGRGAFF
TGTGCCAGTAGTATAGCTATTGGGACAGGGCGGGGAGCTTTCTTT
>TRBJ2-6|TRBD2|TRBV5-1|.
CASSLAGLAGVPSGANVLTF
TGCGCCAGCAGCTTGGCCGGACTAGCGGGAGTCCCGTCTGGGGCCAACGTCCTGACTTTC
>TRBJ2-7|TRBD2|TRBV5-1|.
CASSLDPSGYEQYF
TGCGCCAGCAGCTTGGATCCTAGCGGGTACGAGCAGTACTTC
>TRBJ1-5|.|TRBV6-5|once
CASSYDRNQPQHF
TGTGCCAGCAGTTACGACAGAAATCAGCCCCAGCATTTT
>TRBJ2-7|TRBD2|TRBV2|.
CASSETSGSNYEQYF
TGTGCCAGCAGTGAGACTAGCGGGAGTAACTACGAGCAGTACTTC
>TRBJ2-7|.|TRBV7-9|once
CASSPTEFYEQYF
TGTGCCAGCAGCCCTACTGAGTTCTACGAGCAGTACTTC
>TRBJ2-7|TRBD1|TRBV7-9|.
CASSLAAGQARNEQYF
TGTGCCAGCAGCTTAGCGGCGGGACAGGCTAGGAACGAGCAGTACTTC
>TRBJ1-4|TRBD1|TRBV4-1|.
CASSLGQGPFSNEKLFF
TGCGCCAGCAGCCTGGGACAGGGGCCTTTCTCTAATGAAAAACTGTTTTTT
>TRBJ2-1|TRBD2|TRBV9|.
CASSVSGRGNEQFF
TGTGCCAGCAGCGTAAGCGGGAGGGGGAATGAGCAGTTCTTC